This T cell receptor beta chain was profiled in a study of cytomegalovirus exposure and HLA in healthy donors. General study points: Later analysis identified 16,000 or so TCR beta sequences associated with HLA alleles, using a false discovery rate threshold of 0.05.

13 Jbeta primers and 60 Vbeta primers were used for the PCR. Measured with immunoSEQ multiplex PCR; TCRdb has only the in-frame clones, and not every one. The repertoire holds 150,000 to 200,000 clones, with roughly 77% as singletons. This clone was recorded a few times. Its cognate antigen is unknown. The sample contains more than one DNA sequence encoding this CDR3. The TCR originated in a woman in her thirties or forties in good health and CMV-seropositive. Material: PBMCs.

CDR3 region: CASSQDREQTQYF. The DNA for the CDR3 is TGTGCCAGCTCACAGGACAGGGAACAGACCCAGTACTTC. J is TRBJ2-5 and V is TRBV18; TRBD1 agrees at 8 bases. This CDR3 has 13 residues. With V trimmed by 4 bases and J by 6 bases, 4 bases remained unmatched. In germline, CDR1 is KGHSH, CDR2 LQKENI.